This entry features one T cell receptor beta chain sequence. Antigen specificity is unknown. The data belong to a study of EBV T-cell therapy then PD-1 blockade in nasopharyngeal carcinoma. From germline, CDR1 is LGHNA and CDR2 YSLEER. V shed 0 bases and J shed 10 bases, with 12 bases lying between them. The length of the CDR3 is 14 residues. Clones were read by immunoSEQ multiplex PCR, and TCRdb kept only the in-frame ones, dropping some. The data contain about 14,000 clones, 80% to 90% of them singletons. Indicated treatment: AdE1-LMPpoly-expanded autologous EBV-specific T-cell therapy followed by anti-PD-1 nivolumab.

The sequence was collected from a man aged 35-49 years with nasopharyngeal carcinoma. Sample: CD8+ T cells from blood, taken around day 99 from a patient whose treatment included autologous EBV-specific T cells and nivolumab. The V call is TRBV4-3, the J call TRBJ2-2; weak D call: TRBD1 (6 bases). DNA for the CDR3: TGCGCCAGCAGCCAAGAAGAGCCAGGGGTGGAGCTGTTTTTT. Its translation is CASSQEEPGVELFF.